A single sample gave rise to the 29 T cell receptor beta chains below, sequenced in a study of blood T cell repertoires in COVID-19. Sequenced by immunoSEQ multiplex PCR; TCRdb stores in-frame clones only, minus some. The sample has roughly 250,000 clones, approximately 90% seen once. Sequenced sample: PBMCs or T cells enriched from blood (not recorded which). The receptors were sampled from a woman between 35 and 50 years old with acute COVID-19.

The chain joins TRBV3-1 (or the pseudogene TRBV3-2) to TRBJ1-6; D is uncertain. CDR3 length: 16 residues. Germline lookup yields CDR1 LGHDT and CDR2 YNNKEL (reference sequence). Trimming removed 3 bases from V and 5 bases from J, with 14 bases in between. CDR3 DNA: TGTGCCAGCAGCCACACGGGTAGCGGACATAATTCACCCCTCCACTTT. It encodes CASSHTGSGHNSPLHF.

The CDR3 reads CASSVAGGAYNEQFF. In DNA form, the CDR3 reads TGCGCCAGCAGCGTAGCGGGAGGGGCCTACAATGAGCAGTTCTTC. J is TRBJ2-1 and V is TRBV5-1; 11 bases fit TRBD2. The CDR3 runs 15 residues. Losses at the gene ends were 4 bases for V and 2 bases for J; bases not matched to a gene: 2. Per the germline V gene, CDR1 is SGHRS and CDR2 is YFSETQ.

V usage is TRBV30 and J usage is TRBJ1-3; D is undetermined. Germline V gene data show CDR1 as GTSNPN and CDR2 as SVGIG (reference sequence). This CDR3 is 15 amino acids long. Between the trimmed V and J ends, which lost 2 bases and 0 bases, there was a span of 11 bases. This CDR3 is CAWSRSGNSGNTIYF. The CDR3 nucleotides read TGTGCCTGGAGTAGGTCAGGCAACTCTGGAAACACCATATATTTT.

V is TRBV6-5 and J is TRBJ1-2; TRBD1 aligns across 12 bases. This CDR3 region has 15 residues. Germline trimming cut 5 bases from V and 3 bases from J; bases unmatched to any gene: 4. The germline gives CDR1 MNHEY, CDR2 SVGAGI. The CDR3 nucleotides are TGTGCCAGCAGTCCGGGACAGGGGGCGGACTATGGCTACACCTTC. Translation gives CASSPGQGADYGYTF.

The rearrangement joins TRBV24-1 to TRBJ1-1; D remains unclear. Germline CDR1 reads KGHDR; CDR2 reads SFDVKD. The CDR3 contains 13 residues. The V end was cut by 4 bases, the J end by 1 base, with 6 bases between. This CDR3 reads CATSESGNTEAFF. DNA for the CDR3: TGTGCCACCAGTGAGTCGGGGAACACTGAAGCTTTCTTT.

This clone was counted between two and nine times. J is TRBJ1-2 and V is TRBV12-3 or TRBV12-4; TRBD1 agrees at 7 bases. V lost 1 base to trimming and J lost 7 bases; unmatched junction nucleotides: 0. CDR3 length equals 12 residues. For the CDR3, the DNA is TGTGCCAGCAGTTTAGGGGACAGTGGCTACACCTTC. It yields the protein CASSLGDSGYTF.

The CDR3 region is CASSRTGQGAGNQPQHF. The CDR3 coding sequence is TGTGCCAGCAGCCGAACCGGACAGGGGGCGGGCAATCAGCCCCAGCATTTT. The genes are TRBV6-6 and TRBJ1-5; 11 positions agree with TRBD1. CDR3 length: 17 amino acids. Germline assignment: CDR1 MNHNY and CDR2 SVGAGI (reference sequence). J gave up 2 bases and V 6 bases, and 9 bases lay outside the gene matches.

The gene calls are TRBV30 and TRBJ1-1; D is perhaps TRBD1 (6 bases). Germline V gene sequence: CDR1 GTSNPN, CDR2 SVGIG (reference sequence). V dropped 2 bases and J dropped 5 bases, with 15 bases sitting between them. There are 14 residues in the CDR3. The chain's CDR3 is CAWSPPGGRTEAFF. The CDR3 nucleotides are TGTGCCTGGAGTCCCCCCGGGGGGCGGACTGAAGCTTTCTTT.

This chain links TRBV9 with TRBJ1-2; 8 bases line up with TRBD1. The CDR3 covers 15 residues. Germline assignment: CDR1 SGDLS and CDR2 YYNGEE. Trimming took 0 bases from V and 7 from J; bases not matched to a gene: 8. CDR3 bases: TGTGCCAGCAGCGTAGAAACAGGGGGAAGATCTGGCTACACCTTC. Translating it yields CASSVETGGRSGYTF.

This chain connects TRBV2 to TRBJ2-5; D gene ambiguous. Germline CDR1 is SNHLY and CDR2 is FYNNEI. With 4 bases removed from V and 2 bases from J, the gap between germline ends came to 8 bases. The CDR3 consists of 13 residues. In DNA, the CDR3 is TGTGCCAGCAGTGGAACTATGCAAGAGACCCAGTACTTC. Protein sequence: CASSGTMQETQYF.

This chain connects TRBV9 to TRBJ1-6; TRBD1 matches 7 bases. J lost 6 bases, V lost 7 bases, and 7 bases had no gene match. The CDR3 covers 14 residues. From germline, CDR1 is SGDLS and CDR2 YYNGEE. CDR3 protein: CASAGRGFNSPLHF. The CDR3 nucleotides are TGTGCCAGCGCCGGCAGGGGGTTTAATTCACCCCTCCACTTT.

The CDR3 sequence is CASSESIQGSNYGYTF. CDR3 DNA sequence: TGTGCCAGCAGTGAGTCTATACAGGGATCGAACTATGGCTACACCTTC. The chain uses TRBV2 and TRBJ1-2; D possibly corresponds to TRBD1 (6 bases). Per the germline V gene, CDR1 is SNHLY and CDR2 is FYNNEI. The CDR3 contains 16 residues. Trimming left V 3 bases short and J 2 bases short, with 16 bases between.

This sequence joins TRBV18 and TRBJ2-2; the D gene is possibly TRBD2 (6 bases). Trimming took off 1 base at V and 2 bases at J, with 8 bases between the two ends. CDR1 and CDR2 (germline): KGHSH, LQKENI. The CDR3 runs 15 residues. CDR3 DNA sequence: TGTGCCAGCTCACCACGCGGGGAAAACACCGGGGAGCTGTTTTTT. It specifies CASSPRGENTGELFF.

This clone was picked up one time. CDR3 bases: TGCAGCGTTGAAGCCGGGACTAGGACCGGGGAGCTGTTTTTT. Encoded protein: CSVEAGTRTGELFF. The chain joins TRBV29-1 to TRBJ2-2; TRBD2 matches 8 bases. The CDR3 spans 14 residues. The V gene's germline CDR1 is SQVTM and CDR2 ANQGSEA. The trim removed 1 base at V and 5 bases at J, leaving 3 bases unmatched.

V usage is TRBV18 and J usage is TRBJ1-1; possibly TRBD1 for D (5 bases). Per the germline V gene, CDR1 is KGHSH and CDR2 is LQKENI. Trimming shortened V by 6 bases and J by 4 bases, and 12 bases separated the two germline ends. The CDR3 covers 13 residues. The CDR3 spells CASSSGEGTEAFF. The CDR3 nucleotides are TGTGCCAGCTCCTCGGGGGAGGGCACTGAAGCTTTCTTT.

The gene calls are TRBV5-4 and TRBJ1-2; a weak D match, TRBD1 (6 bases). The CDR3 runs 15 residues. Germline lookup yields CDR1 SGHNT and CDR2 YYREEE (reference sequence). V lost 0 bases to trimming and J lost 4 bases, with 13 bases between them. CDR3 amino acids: CASSLVGGLAYGYTF. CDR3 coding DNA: TGTGCCAGCAGCTTGGTGGGGGGGCTTGCCTATGGCTACACCTTC.

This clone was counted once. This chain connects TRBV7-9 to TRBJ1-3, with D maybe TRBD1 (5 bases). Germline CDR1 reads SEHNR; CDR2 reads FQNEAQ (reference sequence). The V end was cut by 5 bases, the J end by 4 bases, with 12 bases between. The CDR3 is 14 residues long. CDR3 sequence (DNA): TGTGCCAGCAGCCCACGGGACTCCGGAAACACCATATATTTT. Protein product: CASSPRDSGNTIYF.

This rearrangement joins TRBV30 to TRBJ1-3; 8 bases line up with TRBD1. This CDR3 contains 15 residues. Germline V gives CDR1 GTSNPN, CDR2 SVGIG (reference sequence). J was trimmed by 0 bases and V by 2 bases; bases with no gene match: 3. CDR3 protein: CAWSPTGASGNTIYF. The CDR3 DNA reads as TGTGCCTGGAGTCCGACAGGGGCCTCTGGAAACACCATATATTTT.

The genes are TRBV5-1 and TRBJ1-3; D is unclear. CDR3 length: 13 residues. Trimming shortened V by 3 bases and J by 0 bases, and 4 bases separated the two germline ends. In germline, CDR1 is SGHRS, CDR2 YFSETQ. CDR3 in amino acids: CASSSSSGNTIYF. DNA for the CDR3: TGCGCCAGCAGCTCGTCCTCTGGAAACACCATATATTTT.

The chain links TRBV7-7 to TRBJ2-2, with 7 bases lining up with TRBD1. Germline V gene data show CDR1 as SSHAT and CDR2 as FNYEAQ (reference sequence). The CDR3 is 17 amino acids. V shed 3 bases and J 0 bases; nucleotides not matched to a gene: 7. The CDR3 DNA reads TGTGCCAGCAGCTTGACAGGGTCGATTACGAACACCGGGGAGCTGTTTTTT. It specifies CASSLTGSITNTGELFF.

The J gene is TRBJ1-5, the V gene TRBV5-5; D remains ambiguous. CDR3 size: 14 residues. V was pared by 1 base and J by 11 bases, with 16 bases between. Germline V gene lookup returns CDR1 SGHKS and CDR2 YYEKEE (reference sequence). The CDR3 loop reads CASSLLREMGAQHF. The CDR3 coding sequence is TGTGCCAGCAGCTTGTTAAGGGAGATGGGAGCCCAGCATTTT.

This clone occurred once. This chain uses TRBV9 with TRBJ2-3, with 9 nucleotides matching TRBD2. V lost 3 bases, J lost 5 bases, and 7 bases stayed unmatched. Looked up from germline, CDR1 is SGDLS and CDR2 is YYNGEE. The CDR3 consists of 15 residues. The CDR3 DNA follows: TGTGCCAGCAGCGCCGCTAGCGGGAAGGGAGATACGCAGTATTTT. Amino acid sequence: CASSAASGKGDTQYF.

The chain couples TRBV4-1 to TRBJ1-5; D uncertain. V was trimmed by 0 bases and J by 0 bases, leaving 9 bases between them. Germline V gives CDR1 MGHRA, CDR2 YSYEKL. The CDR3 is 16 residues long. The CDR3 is CASSQDGEFSNQPQHF. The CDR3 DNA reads TGCGCCAGCAGCCAAGATGGGGAGTTTAGCAATCAGCCCCAGCATTTT.

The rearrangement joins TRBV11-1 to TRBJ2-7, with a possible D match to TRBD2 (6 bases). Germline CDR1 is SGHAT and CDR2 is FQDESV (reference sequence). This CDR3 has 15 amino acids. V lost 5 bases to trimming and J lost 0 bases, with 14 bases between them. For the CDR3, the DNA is TGTGCCAGCAGCCTCCGGGGAGGAAACTCCTACGAGCAGTACTTC. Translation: CASSLRGGNSYEQYF. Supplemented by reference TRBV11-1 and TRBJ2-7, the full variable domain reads EAEVAQSPRYKITEKSQAVAFWCDPISGHATLYWYRQILGQGPELLVQFQDESVVDDSQLPKDRFSAERLKGVDSTLKIQPAELGDSAMYLCASSLRGGNSYEQYFGPGTRLTVT.

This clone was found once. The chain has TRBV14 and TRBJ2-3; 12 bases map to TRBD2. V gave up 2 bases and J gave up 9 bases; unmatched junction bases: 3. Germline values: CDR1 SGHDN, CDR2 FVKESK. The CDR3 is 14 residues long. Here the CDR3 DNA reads TGTGCCAGCAGCCAACTAGCGGGAGGGGGGACGCAGTATTTT. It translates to CASSQLAGGGTQYF.

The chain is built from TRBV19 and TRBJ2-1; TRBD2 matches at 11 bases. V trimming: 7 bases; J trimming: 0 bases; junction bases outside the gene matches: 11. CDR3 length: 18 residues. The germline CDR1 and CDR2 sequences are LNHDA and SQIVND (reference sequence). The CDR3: CASKQGLAGAGSYNEQFF. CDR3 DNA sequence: TGTGCCAGTAAACAAGGACTAGCGGGTGCCGGCTCCTACAATGAGCAGTTCTTC.

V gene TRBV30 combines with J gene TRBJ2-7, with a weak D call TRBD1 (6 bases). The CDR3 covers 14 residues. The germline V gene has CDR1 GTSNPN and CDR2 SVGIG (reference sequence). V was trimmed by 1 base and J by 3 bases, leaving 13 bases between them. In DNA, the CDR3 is TGTGCCTGGAGTGCGGGACAAGGGGTCTACGAGCAGTACTTC. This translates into CAWSAGQGVYEQYF.

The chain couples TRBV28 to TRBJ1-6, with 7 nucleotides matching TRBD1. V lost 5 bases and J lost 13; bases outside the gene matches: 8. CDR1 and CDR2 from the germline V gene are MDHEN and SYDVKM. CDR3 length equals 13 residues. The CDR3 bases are TGTGCCAGCAGTACCGGGACAGCCTCCCCCCTCCACTTT. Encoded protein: CASSTGTASPLHF.

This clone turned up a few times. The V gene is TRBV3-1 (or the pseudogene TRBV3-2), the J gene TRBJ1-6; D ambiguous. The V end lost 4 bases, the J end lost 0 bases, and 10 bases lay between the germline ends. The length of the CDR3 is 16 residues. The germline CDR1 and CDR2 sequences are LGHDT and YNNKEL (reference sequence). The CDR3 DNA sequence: TGTGCCAGCAGCCCCCTGCATAGCTCCTATAATTCACCCCTCCACTTT. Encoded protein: CASSPLHSSYNSPLHF.